This is a list of T cell receptor beta chains from one sample in a study of T cell responses to AZD1222 COVID-19 vaccine. Assay used: immunoSEQ multiplex PCR; TCRdb lists only in-frame clones, some missing. The sample lists around 160,000 clones; 91% were seen once. Here the sequenced sample was peripheral blood, taken 28 days after the second AZD1222 dose. The origin of the receptors is an adult who received the AZD1222 COVID-19 vaccine. CDR3s include the opening cysteine and the closing phenylalanine or tryptophan. A D gene is named only where the DNA matches it firmly. Size is omitted from some rows. Given values are once, few, many or a class for expanded clones.

>TRBJ2-3|TRBV24-1|-|-
CATSESQEILGTQYF
TGTGCCACCAGTGAATCTCAAGAAATCTTGGGTACGCAGTATTTT
>TRBJ2-1|TRBV30|TRBD1|-
CAWSVSPGTGGFEFF
TGTGCCTGGAGTGTATCCCCCGGGACAGGGGGGTTTGAGTTCTTC
>TRBJ1-2|TRBV5-5|-|-
CASSLFWGRDASNYGYTF
TGTGCCAGCAGCTTGTTTTGGGGACGGGACGCCTCTAACTATGGCTACACCTTC
>TRBJ2-7|TRBV6-1|TRBD2|-
CASSEVTGGKYF
TGTGCCAGCAGTGAAGTGACGGGAGGGAAGTACTTC
>TRBJ2-5|TRBV2|TRBD2|-
CASSVSGLAGQETQYF
TGTGCCAGCAGTGTCTCGGGACTAGCGGGCCAAGAGACCCAGTACTTC
>TRBJ2-1|TRBV7-9|TRBD2|-
CASSLALGTSVYNEQFF
TGTGCCAGCAGCTTAGCGCTCGGGACTAGTGTCTACAATGAGCAGTTCTTC
>TRBJ1-1|TRBV6-5|-|once
CASSYSSGAEAFF
TGTGCCAGCAGTTACTCGTCCGGGGCTGAAGCTTTCTTT
>TRBJ2-1|TRBV10-3|-|-
CAISEPPPGRNEQFF
TGTGCCATCAGTGAGCCGCCGCCCGGGCGTAATGAGCAGTTCTTC
>TRBJ1-1|TRBV7-2|-|few
CATGPGTTGKLSF
-
>TRBJ2-2|TRBV30|-|-
CAWSTGWNTGELFF
TGTGCCTGGAGTACAGGGTGGAACACCGGGGAGCTGTTTTTT
>TRBJ1-2|TRBV19|-|-
CASSRDGGNYGYTF
TGTGCCAGTAGTAGGGACGGGGGTAACTATGGCTACACCTTC
>TRBJ2-2|TRBV27|-|-
CASSLISQGELFF
TGTGCCAGCAGTTTAATTAGCCAGGGGGAGCTGTTTTTT